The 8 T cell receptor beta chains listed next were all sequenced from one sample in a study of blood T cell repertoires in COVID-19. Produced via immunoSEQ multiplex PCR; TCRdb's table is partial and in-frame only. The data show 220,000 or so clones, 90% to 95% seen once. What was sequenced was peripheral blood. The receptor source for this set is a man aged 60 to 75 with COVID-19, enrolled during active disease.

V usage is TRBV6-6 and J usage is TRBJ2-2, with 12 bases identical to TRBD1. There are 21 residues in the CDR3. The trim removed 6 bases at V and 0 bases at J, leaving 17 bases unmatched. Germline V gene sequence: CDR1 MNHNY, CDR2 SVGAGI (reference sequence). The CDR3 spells CASSFLTGTGGLIANTGELFF. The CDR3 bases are TGTGCCAGCAGCTTCTTGACCGGGACAGGGGGCCTTATCGCGAACACCGGGGAGCTGTTTTTT.

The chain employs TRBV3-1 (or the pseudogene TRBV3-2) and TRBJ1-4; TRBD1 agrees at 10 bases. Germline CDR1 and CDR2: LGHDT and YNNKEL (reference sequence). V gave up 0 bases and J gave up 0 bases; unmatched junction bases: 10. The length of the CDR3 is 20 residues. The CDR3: CASSQEKTGGIWATNEKLFF. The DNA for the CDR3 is TGTGCCAGCAGCCAAGAAAAGACAGGGGGCATATGGGCAACTAATGAAAAACTGTTTTTT.

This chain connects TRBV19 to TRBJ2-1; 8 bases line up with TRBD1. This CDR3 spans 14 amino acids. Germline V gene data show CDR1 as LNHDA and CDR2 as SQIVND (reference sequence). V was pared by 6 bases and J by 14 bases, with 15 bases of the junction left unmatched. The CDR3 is CASRMRQGTAREFF. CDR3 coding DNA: TGTGCCAGTAGAATGCGACAGGGGACGGCGAGGGAGTTCTTC.

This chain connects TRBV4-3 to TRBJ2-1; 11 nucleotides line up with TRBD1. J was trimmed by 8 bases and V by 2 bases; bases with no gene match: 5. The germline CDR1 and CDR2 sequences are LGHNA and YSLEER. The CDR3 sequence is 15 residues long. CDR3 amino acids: CASSQPGQGVDEQFF. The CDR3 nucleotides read TGCGCCAGCAGCCAACCGGGACAGGGGGTCGATGAGCAGTTCTTC.

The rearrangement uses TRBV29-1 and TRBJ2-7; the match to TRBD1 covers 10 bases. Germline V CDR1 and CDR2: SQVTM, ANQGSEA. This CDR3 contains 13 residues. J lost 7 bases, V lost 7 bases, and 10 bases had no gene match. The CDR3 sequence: CSGSGQGMGEQYF. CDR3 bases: TGCAGCGGCTCGGGACAGGGGATGGGGGAGCAGTACTTC.

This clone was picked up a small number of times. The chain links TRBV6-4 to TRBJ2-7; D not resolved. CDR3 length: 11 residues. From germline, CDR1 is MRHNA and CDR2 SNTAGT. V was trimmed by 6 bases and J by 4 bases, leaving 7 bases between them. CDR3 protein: CASREWYEQYF. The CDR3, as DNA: TGTGCCAGCAGGGAGTGGTACGAGCAGTACTTC.

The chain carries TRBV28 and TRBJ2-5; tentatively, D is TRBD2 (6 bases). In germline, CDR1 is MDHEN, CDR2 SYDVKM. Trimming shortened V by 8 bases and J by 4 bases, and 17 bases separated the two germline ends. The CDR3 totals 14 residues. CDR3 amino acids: CASQSGQGLETQYF. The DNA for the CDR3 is TGTGCCAGCCAATCTGGGCAGGGACTAGAGACCCAGTACTTC.

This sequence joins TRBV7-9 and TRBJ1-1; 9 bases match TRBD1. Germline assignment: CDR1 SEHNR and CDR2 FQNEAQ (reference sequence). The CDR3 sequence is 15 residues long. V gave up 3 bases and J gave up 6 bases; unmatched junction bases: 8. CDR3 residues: CASSFVGQGLPEAFF. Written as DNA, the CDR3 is TGTGCCAGCAGCTTCGTCGGACAGGGGCTCCCTGAAGCTTTCTTT. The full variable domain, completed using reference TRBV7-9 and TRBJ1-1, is DTGVSQNPRHKITKRGQNVTFRCDPISEHNRLYWYRQTLGQGPEFLTYFQNEAQLEKSRLLSDRFSAERPKGSFSTLEIQRTEQGDSAMYLCASSFVGQGLPEAFFGQGTRLTVV.